This T cell receptor (beta chain) was retrieved from a study of technical replicates of blood from a handful of donors. The data were produced by immunoSEQ multiplex PCR, yet TCRdb's version contains in-frame clones alone and is incomplete. The sample includes fewer than 85,000 clones, around 96% of them seen just once. This TCR was recovered from a human donor in good health. Sequenced material: T cells isolated from PBMCs.

The CDR3 sequence is CASSQDPPGQGAYEQYF. The CDR3 DNA follows: TGCGCCAGCAGCCAAGATCCCCCGGGACAGGGAGCGTACGAGCAGTACTTC. The chain links TRBV4-3 to TRBJ2-7; 9 positions agree with TRBD1. The CDR3 runs to 17 residues. V trimming: 0 bases; J trimming: 4 bases; junction bases outside the gene matches: 10. Germline lookup yields CDR1 LGHNA and CDR2 YSLEER.